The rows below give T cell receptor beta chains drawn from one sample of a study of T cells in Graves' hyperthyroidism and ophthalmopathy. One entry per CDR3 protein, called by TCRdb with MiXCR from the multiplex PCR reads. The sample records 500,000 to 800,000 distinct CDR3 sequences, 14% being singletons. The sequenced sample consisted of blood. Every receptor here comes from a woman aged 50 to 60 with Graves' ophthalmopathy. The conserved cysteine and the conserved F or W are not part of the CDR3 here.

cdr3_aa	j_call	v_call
ASSPPPRLAGGQPSSYNEQF	TRBJ2-1	TRBV11-3
ASTTGQGAYEQY	TRBJ2-7	TRBV12-3/TRBV12-4
ASSDMGLYNEQF	TRBJ2-1	TRBV6-2/TRBV6-3
ASRKREGTEAF	TRBJ1-1	TRBV3-1
TSSIGRGGTLSYEQY	TRBJ2-7	TRBV19
ASSVDRGTTEAF	TRBJ1-1	TRBV7-2
ASSPGWDTEAF	TRBJ1-1	TRBV18
ASGLSGSMQNIQY	TRBJ2-4	TRBV12-5
ASSLGQVHYEQY	TRBJ2-7	TRBV5-1
ASSLGRVGPQNYGYT	TRBJ1-2	TRBV5-1
ASSEGGTGVTDTQY	TRBJ2-3	TRBV6-1
SVTQGFVYNEQF	TRBJ2-1	TRBV29-1
ATSDFRGRDEQF	TRBJ2-1	TRBV24-1
AISLNRGIRSYEQY	TRBJ2-7	TRBV10-3
ASSPSGEGNTEAF	TRBJ1-1	TRBV12-3/TRBV12-4
ASSLHGTNYGYT	TRBJ1-2	TRBV28
ASSFGDNPYNEQF	TRBJ2-1	TRBV11-3
ASSKPTGEASPLH	TRBJ1-6	TRBV6-1
ASSPKAGTGDNYEQY	TRBJ2-7	TRBV9
ATSKNPTANTEAF	TRBJ1-1	TRBV15
ASSPQTGMNTEAF	TRBJ1-1	TRBV6-1
ASSLTVGNTGELF	TRBJ2-2	TRBV7-6
ASSKQGYYNEQF	TRBJ2-1	TRBV28
ASSLSLANYGYT	TRBJ1-2	TRBV7-9
SARDEGSLYGYT	TRBJ1-2	TRBV20-1
AWSGTNLLYEQY	TRBJ2-7	TRBV30
ASSYGPGAYNEQF	TRBJ2-1	TRBV6-5
SANTGTLVGEAF	TRBJ1-1	TRBV20-1
ASSYLASGRDTQY	TRBJ2-3	TRBV6-2/TRBV6-3
SVGGTNQETQY	TRBJ2-5	TRBV29-1
ASSVGTSGRSGELF	TRBJ2-2	TRBV9
ASRHIAGGDYNEQF	TRBJ2-1	TRBV4-3
ASSQDFQTNQPQH	TRBJ1-5	TRBV7-8
ASSAVGPDTQY	TRBJ2-3	TRBV6-1
ASRPEQETQY	TRBJ2-5	TRBV6-2/TRBV6-3
ASSLSHPRGVEQF	TRBJ2-1	TRBV5-1
ASSSSGDYEQY	TRBJ2-7	TRBV5-1
AWSTTLLGAGELF	TRBJ2-2	TRBV30
ASSSSDSPDTQY	TRBJ2-3	TRBV7-9
ASSGGLAGVMETQY	TRBJ2-5	TRBV12-3/TRBV12-4
ASSVYPSGYEQY	TRBJ2-7	TRBV9
AMGHSYNEQF	TRBJ2-1	TRBV10-3